Here is one T cell receptor beta chain with its context. The antigen is not known. The sample comes from a study of T cell responses to AZD1222 COVID-19 vaccine. Overall study results and limits: Baseline serology detected seropositivity in only 5 to 7 AZD1222 recipients. There were mostly white British donors and more females than males, and clonal diversity was possibly underestimated.

Produced via immunoSEQ multiplex PCR; TCRdb's table is partial and in-frame only. This sample has about 120,000 clones, with more than 80% found just once. This CDR3 is built from 13 residues. With V trimmed by 0 bases and J by 7 bases, 3 bases remained unmatched. The germline V gene has CDR1 SGHTA and CDR2 FQGTGA. The sequencing used peripheral blood, collected on day 0 of AZD1222 vaccination. The clonotype comes from an adult in good health. The chain employs TRBV7-3 and TRBJ2-7, with TRBD2 matching over 7 bases. CDR3 in amino acids: CASSLTAGEEQYF. CDR3 DNA: TGTGCCAGCAGCTTAACTGCGGGGGAGGAGCAGTACTTC.